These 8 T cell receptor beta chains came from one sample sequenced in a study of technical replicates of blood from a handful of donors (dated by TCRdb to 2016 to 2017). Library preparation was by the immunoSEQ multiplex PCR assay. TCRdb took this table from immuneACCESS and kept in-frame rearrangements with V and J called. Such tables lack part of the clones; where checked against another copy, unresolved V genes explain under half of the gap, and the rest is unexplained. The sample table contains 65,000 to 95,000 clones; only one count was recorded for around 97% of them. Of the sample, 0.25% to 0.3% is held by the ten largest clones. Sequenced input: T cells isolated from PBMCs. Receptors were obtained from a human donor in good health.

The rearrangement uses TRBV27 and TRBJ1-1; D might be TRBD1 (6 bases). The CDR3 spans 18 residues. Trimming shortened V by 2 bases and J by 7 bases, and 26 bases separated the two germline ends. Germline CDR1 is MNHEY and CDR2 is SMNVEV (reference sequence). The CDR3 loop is CASSLGPPTGRGIGEAFF. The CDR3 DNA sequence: TGTGCCAGCAGTTTAGGGCCCCCAACAGGGAGGGGGATAGGTGAAGCTTTCTTT.

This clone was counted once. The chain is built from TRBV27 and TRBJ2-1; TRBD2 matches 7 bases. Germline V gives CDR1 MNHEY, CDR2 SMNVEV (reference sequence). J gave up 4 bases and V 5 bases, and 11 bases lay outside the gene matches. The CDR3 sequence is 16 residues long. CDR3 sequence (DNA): TGTGCCAGCAGTCACAACCTAGCGGCTGCATACAATGAGCAGTTCTTC. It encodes CASSHNLAAAYNEQFF.

This chain's CDR3 is CASSPPGRGQPQHF. The CDR3 DNA follows: TGTGCCAGCTCACCACCGGGGCGTGGGCAGCCCCAGCATTTT. The chain couples TRBV18 to TRBJ1-5; D possibly corresponds to TRBD1 (5 bases). Trimming took 0 bases from V and 7 from J, leaving 10 bases between them. The CDR3 runs to 14 residues. Germline V gene sequence: CDR1 KGHSH, CDR2 LQKENI.

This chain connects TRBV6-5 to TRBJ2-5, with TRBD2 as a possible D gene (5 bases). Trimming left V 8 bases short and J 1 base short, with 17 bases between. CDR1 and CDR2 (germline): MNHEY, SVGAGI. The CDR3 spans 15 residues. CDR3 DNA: TGTGCCAGCCATCCCATAGGGAGACCCCAAGAGACCCAGTACTTC. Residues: CASHPIGRPQETQYF.

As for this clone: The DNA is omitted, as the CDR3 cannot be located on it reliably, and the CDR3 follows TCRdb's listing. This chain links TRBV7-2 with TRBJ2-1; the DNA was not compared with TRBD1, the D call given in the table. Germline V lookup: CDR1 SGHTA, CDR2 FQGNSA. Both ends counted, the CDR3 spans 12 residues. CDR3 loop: CASSLVGKGAFF.

The CDR3 DNA follows: TGTGCCAGCAACAACAGGGGATTAAGAGAGACCCAGTACTTC. Translation gives CASNNRGLRETQYF. V gene TRBV2 combines with J gene TRBJ2-5; TRBD1 aligns across 7 bases. V was clipped by 7 bases and J by 4 bases; unmatched bases: 9. Per the germline V gene, CDR1 is SNHLY and CDR2 is FYNNEI. This CDR3 spans 14 amino acids.

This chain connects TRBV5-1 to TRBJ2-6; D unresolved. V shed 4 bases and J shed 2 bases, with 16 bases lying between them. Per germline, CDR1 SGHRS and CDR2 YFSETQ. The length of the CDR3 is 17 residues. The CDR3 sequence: CASSPAAAAAGANVLTF. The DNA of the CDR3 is TGCGCCAGCAGCCCGGCGGCAGCAGCAGCTGGGGCCAACGTCCTGACTTTC.

In DNA form, the CDR3 reads TGTGCCAGCAGCGTAGTTGGCACCTCTGAAGAGACCCAGTACTTC. Its protein is CASSVVGTSEETQYF. V and J are TRBV9 and TRBJ2-5; D is unresolved. The CDR3 totals 15 residues. Germline CDR1 reads SGDLS; CDR2 reads YYNGEE. The germline V and J ends were trimmed by 0 bases and 3 bases, with 12 bases remaining between them.